This TCR beta chain was captured in a study of CD8 T cells in Susac syndrome. The germline V gene has CDR1 MGHRA and CDR2 YSYEKL. Trimming left V 3 bases short and J 8 bases short, with 10 bases between. This CDR3 contains 12 residues. Sequencing targeted TCR beta in T cells from blood (CD8+ and CD4+). The RNA input was roughly 0.45 to 1 ug, and it was reverse transcribed with random hexamers. The authors amplified TCR beta CDR3 across 54 Vbeta and 13 Jbeta using immunoSEQ multiplex PCR. A single record per CDR3 protein comes from TCRdb applying MiXCR to the immunoSEQ multiplex PCR reads. The data show about 180,000 distinct CDR3 sequences, 94% seen once.

Sequenced: CD4+ T cells from PBMCs. This TCR was sampled from a human donor with Susac syndrome. This chain joins TRBV4-1 and TRBJ1-2; TRBD1 might be the D (6 bases). CDR3 amino acids: CASSHSGVGYTF. For the CDR3, the DNA is TGCGCCAGCAGCCATTCAGGGGTCGGCTACACCTTC.